The 14 T cell receptor beta chains below all came from one sample that was sequenced in a study of CXCR3-negative and CXCR3-positive naive CD8 T cells. Via 5' RACE with UMI labels, TRB cDNA libraries were prepared. With the 5' RACE reads reprocessed, TCRdb shows one record per CDR3 protein and no DNA. Recorded for this sample: about 38,000 distinct CDR3 sequences. Sequencing input: memory CD8+ T cells from blood. These receptors came from a human donor in good health. Some clones in this sample may be carry-over from other donors' samples.

V and J are TRBV11-2 and TRBJ1-1; the D call of TRBD1 rests on TCRdb alone, since no DNA is present to check it. This CDR3 comprises 11 residues. Per germline, CDR1 SGHAT and CDR2 FQNNGV. The CDR3 loop reads CASTAGTEAFF.

The chain is built from TRBV7-2 and TRBJ2-7; absent DNA, TCRdb's TRBD1 call cannot be checked. Germline lookup yields CDR1 SGHTA and CDR2 FQGNSA. The CDR3 spans 15 residues. Here the CDR3 reads CASTSWGQGGDEQYF.

The chain uses TRBV25-1 and TRBJ2-3; the TCRdb call, TRBD1, lacks DNA for checking. The CDR3 is 14 amino acids. Germline lookup yields CDR1 MGHDK and CDR2 SYGVNS. The CDR3 protein is CASSRDSFTDTQYF.

J is TRBJ2-7 and V is TRBV6-2 or TRBV6-3; the D call from TCRdb, TRBD2, cannot be confirmed without DNA. The germline V gene has CDR1 MNHEY and CDR2 SVGEGT. The CDR3 is made up of 15 amino acids. The CDR3 loop is CASSSRGLGTYEQYF.

The chain joins TRBV28 to TRBJ2-3; TCRdb selects TRBD1, and the lack of DNA leaves this call unchecked. Germline V gives CDR1 MDHEN, CDR2 SYDVKM. This CDR3 has 15 amino acids. The CDR3 spells CASLTPFSSTDTQYF.

The CDR3: CASSFHSNQPQHF. J is TRBJ1-5 and V is TRBV11-2. The CDR3 totals 13 residues. Germline V gene lookup returns CDR1 SGHAT and CDR2 FQNNGV.

The CDR3 sequence: CASSFYSGGAYEQYF. The chain links TRBV11-2 to TRBJ2-7; the D gene TCRdb calls, TRBD1, cannot be checked with no DNA. This CDR3 is 15 amino acids long. Germline values: CDR1 SGHAT, CDR2 FQNNGV.

The V gene is TRBV4-3, the J gene TRBJ1-5. Germline CDR1 and CDR2: LGHNA and YSLEER. The length of the CDR3 is 19 residues. CDR3 residues: CASSQHTGRVGNGNQPQHF.

The rearrangement links TRBV6-5 to TRBJ2-3; TCRdb returns TRBD2, unconfirmable since there is no DNA. Looked up from germline, CDR1 is MNHEY and CDR2 is SVGAGI. The CDR3 has 15 residues. This chain's CDR3 is CASGGLAASTDTQYF.

This chain connects TRBV4-3 to TRBJ2-7; TCRdb returns TRBD1, unconfirmable since there is no DNA. The CDR3 is 15 residues long. Germline V gene lookup returns CDR1 LGHNA and CDR2 YSLEER. CDR3 amino acids: CASSQERDRAYEQYF.

The rearrangement uses TRBV7-9 and TRBJ2-7. CDR1 and CDR2 from the germline V gene are SEHNR and FQNEAQ (reference sequence). CDR3 size: 12 residues. Here the CDR3 reads CASSANPYEQYF.

The chain carries TRBV14 and TRBJ2-1; TCRdb selects TRBD2, and the lack of DNA leaves this call unchecked. Germline V gives CDR1 SGHDN, CDR2 FVKESK. The CDR3 length is 15 residues. The CDR3 sequence is CASSQLAGGRNEQFF.

This chain connects TRBV7-8 to TRBJ2-7; TCRdb picks TRBD2, but there is no DNA to check that call. This CDR3 spans 16 amino acids. Per germline, CDR1 SGHVS and CDR2 FQNEAQ. CDR3 in amino acids: CASSLVGLAGDDEQYF.

The chain is built from TRBV29-1 and TRBJ2-1; the TCRdb call, TRBD1, lacks DNA for checking. Germline V gives CDR1 SQVTM, CDR2 ANQGSEA. The CDR3 is made up of 14 amino acids. CDR3 in amino acids: CSVEADRHWNEQFF.